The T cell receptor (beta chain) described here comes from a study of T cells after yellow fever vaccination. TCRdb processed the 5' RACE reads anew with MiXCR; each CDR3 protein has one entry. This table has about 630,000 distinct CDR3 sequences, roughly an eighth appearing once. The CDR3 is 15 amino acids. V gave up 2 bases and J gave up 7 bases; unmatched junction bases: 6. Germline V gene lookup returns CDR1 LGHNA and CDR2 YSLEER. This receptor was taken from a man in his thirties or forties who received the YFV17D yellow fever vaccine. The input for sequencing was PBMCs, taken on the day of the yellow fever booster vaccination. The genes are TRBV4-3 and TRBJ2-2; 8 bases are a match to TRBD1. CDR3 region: CASSQWDRWNGELFF. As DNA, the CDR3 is TGCGCCAGCAGCCAATGGGACAGGTGGAACGGGGAGCTGTTTTTT.